This TCR beta chain was recovered during a study of blood T cell repertoires in COVID-19 (dated by TCRdb to 2018 to 2020). A note on the overall study: The collaborator samples originated in the United States, Italy and Spain and spanned the acute and convalescent phases of COVID-19. The prospective study material was composed of cDNA or gDNA derived from T cells, B-cell-depleted T cells, or PBMCs. The dataset comprised deeply sampled blood TCRbeta repertoires from subjects exposed to, actively infected with, or recovered from COVID-19. The repertoires were released in a freely available public database intended as a resource for research on the immune response to SARS-CoV-2. The samples were drawn from the first 160 participants of the ongoing ImmuneRACE study and from over 950 subjects provided by 6 global collaborators. Sample metadata almost always included a de-identified subject ID, COVID-19 status, age in years and sex. HLA class I and class II types, where available, came from metadata supplied by the sample provider rather than from assay-based typing.

V loses 8 bases of germline sequence and J loses 4 bases, and the interval between the two ends is 11 bases. The cysteine opens and the phenylalanine closes a CDR3 of 12 amino acids. CDR3 DNA only is kept here, 36 bases in frame from base 1. The germline V gene provides CDR1 MNHEY and CDR2 SVGAGI. The immunoSEQ Assay, a bias-controlled multiplex PCR, was used to amplify TCRbeta CDR3 regions from genomic DNA. The authors processed their data as follows. Nucleated cell counts per sample were estimated from amplification of reference gene primers within the assay. To quantify the absolute abundance of each unique TCRbeta CDR3 rearrangement, sequence reads were collapsed and filtered. For each sample, productive Simpson clonality was calculated as the square root of Simpson's diversity index over productive rearrangements. TCRdb provides this immuneACCESS table in a form limited to in-frame rearrangements. Some clones are lacking; in checked studies, under half of them reflect an unresolved V gene, and why the rest are absent is not known. The V and J calls and clone size come from that table; D and trimming were worked out from the DNA. Present in this sample are about 130,000 clones, approximately 80% of which were seen just once. The ten largest make up about 10% of the sample.

The collaborating institutions used their own protocols to collect whole blood in K2EDTA tubes. For TCRbeta analysis, collaborators shipped samples as frozen whole blood, isolated PBMCs, or DNA extracted from either of those sample types. What the study reported, not specific to this receptor: Clinical and demographic metadata were provided uncurated, with the amount varying by source and participant.

This clone showed up just once. Its target antigen remains unknown. Base qualities were left out, and no much larger clone turns up one base away. The receptor chain draws on TRBV6-5 and TRBJ1-1; tentative D gene TRBD1, with 6 bases matching. The TCR originated in a man aged 55 to 70 with acute or convalescent COVID-19. The sequencing input was peripheral blood. The DNA is as follows: TGTGCCAGCGGAACAGGGCGCACTGAAGCTTTCTTT. Its protein reads: CASGTGRTEAFF.